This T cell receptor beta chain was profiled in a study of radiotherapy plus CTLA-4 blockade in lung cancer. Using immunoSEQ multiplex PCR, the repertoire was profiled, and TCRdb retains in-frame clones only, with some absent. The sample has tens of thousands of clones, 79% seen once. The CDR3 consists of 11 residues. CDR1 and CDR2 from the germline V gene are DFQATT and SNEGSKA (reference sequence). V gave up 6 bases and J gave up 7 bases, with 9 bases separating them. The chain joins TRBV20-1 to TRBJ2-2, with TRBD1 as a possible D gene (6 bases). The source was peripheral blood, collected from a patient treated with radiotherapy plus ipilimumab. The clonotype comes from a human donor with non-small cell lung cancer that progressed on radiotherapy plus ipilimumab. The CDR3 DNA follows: TGCAGTGCAAGGACAGTCGGGGAGCTGTTTTTT. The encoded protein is CSARTVGELFF.